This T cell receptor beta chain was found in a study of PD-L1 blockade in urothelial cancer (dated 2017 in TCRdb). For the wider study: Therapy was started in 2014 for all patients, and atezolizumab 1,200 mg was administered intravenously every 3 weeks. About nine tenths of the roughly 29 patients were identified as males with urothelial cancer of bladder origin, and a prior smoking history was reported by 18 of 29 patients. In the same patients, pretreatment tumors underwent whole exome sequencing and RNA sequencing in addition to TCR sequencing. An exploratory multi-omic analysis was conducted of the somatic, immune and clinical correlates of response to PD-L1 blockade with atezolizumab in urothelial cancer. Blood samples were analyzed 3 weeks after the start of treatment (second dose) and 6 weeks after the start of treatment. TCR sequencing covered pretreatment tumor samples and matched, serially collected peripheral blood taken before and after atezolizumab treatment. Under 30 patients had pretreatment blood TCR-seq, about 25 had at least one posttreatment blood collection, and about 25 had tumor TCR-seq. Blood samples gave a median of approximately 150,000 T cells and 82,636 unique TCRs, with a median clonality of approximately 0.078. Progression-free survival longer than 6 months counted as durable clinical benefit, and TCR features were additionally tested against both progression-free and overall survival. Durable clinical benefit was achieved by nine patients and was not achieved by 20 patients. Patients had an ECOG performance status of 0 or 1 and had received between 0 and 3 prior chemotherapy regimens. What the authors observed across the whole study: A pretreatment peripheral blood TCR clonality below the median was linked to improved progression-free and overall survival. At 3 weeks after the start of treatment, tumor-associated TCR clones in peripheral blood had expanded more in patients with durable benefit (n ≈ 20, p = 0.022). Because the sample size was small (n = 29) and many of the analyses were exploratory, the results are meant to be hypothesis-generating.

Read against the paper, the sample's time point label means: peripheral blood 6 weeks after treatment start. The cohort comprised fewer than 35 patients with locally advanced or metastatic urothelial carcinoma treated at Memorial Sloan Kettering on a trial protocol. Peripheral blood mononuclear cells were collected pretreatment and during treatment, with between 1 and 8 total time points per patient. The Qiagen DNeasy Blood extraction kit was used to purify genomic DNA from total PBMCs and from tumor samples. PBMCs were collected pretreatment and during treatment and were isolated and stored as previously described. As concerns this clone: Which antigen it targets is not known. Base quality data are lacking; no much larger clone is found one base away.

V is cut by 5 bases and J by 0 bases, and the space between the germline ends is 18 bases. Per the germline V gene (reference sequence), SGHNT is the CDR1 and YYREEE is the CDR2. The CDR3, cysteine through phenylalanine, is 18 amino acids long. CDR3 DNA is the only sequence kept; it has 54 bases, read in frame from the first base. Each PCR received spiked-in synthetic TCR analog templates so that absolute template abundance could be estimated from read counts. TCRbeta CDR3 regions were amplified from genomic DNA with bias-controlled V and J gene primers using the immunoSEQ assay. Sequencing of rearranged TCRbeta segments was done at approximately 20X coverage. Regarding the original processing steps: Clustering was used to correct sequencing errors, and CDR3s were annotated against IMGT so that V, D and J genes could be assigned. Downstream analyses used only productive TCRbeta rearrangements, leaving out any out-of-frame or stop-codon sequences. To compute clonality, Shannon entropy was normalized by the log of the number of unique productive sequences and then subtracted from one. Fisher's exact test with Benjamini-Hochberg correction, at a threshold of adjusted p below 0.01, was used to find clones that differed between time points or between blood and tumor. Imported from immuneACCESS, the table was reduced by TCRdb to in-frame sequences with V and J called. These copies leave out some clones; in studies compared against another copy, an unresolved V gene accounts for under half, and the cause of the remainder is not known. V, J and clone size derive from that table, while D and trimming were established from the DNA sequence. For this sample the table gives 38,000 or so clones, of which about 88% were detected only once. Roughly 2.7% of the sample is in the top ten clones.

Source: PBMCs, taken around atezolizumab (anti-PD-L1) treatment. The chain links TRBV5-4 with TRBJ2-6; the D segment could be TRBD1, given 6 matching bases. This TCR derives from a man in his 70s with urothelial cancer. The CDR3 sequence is CASSPDSLWGSGANVLTF. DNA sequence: TGTGCCAGCAGTCCGGACAGTTTGTGGGGCTCTGGGGCCAACGTCCTGACTTTC.